This T cell receptor (beta chain) was obtained from a study of naive and memory T cell subsets. Study-level results: There was no ground truth to check naive and memory subset results. A clonotype means one alpha or beta sequence, not an alpha/beta pair. Between naive and memory subsets, TCR abundance power law exponents differed. Possibly reflecting memory cells re-expressing CD45RA, a few larger clonotypes occurred in naive repertoires, especially CD8.

The CDR3 consists of 16 residues. Germline loops: CDR1 KGHSH, CDR2 LQKENI. The V end was cut by 6 bases, the J end by 8 bases, with 22 bases between. Cells stained for CD3, CD4, CD8, CD45RA and CD27 were sorted into four subsets. Both TRBC1 and TRBC2 were covered by a beta constant-region primer of two equimolar oligonucleotides. Nested alpha and beta constant-region primers with the SP2 primer drove four PCR rounds on ligated cDNA. TCRdb reanalysed the UMI-ligation and nested PCR reads using MiXCR and keeps one entry per CDR3 protein. Of roughly 83,000 distinct CDR3 sequences detected, roughly 12% appear once; the ten largest clones hold about 0.14%. This clonotype was recorded a few times. Its antigen is as yet unknown.

This receptor was obtained from a human donor in good health. V gene TRBV18 combines with J gene TRBJ1-4; D unresolved. The sequencing sample was made of naive CD4+ T cells from blood. CDR3 in DNA: TGTGCCAGCTCGCTTACTCCCGACGGAATGGAGGAAAAACTGTTTTTT. Protein product: CASSLTPDGMEEKLFF.